The sequence of this TCR beta chain was determined in a study of blood T cell repertoires in COVID-19. Overall study: T cells, B-cell-depleted T cells, or PBMCs provided the cDNA or gDNA that served as material.

Participant reports of clinical history set cohort assignment. The assay was immunoSEQ multiplex PCR, and TCRdb's table has in-frame clones only and misses some. The sample carries 400,000 to 550,000 clones, about 85% recorded once. The germline V and J ends were trimmed by 7 bases and 5 bases, with 15 bases remaining between them. Per germline, CDR1 MNHEY and CDR2 SVGAGI. This CDR3 comprises 14 residues. The clonotype was recovered from a woman aged 18 to 35 with acute COVID-19. Sequencing was performed on PBMCs or T cells enriched from blood (not recorded which). This chain links TRBV6-5 with TRBJ2-1; D is possibly TRBD2 (5 bases). CDR3 sequence (DNA): TGTGCCAGCATTAGGGCTGAGGGAAACAATGAGCAGTTCTTC. Protein: CASIRAEGNNEQFF.